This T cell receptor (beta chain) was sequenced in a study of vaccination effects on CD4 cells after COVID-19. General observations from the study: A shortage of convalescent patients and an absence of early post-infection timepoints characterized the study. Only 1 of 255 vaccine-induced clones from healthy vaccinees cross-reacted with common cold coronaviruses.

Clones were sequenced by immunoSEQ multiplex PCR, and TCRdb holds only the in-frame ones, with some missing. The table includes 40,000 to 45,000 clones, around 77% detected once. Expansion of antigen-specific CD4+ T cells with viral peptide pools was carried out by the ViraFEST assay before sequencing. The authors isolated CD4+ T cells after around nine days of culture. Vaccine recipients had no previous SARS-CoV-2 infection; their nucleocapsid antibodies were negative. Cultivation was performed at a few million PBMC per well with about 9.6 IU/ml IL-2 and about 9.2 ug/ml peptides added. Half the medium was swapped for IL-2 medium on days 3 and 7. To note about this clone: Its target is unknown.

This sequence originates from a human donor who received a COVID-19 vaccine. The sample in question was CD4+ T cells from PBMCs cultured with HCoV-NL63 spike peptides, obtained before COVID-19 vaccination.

As DNA, the CDR3 is TGTGCCACCCAAGCAGGGGGGGCGGATGAAAAACTGTTTTTT. Translating gives CATQAGGADEKLFF. The J gene is TRBJ1-4, the V gene TRBV28; TRBD1 agrees at 7 bases. Trimming removed 10 bases from V and 6 bases from J; junction bases left unmatched: 11. Germline CDR1 and CDR2: MDHEN and SYDVKM. This CDR3 is 14 amino acids long.